A selection of T cell receptor beta chains follows, all from one sample in a study of neurological immune-mediated disorders. One entry per CDR3 protein, called by TCRdb with MiXCR from the 5' RACE reads. The table records roughly 62,000 distinct CDR3 sequences, roughly 3.5% of them present only once. Material for sequencing was PBMCs. The receptors stem from a woman between 45 and 60 years old with multiple sclerosis. The CDR3 runs from the conserved cysteine through the conserved F or W. Each record gives: V gene, J gene, D gene, clone size, CDR3 DNA, CDR3 protein. D genes are given only for firm matches. Only some rows state a clone size, as once, few, many or a class for expanded clones.

TRBV9	TRBJ2-7	TRBD2	many	TGTGCCAGCAACCGTCCGGGACTAGATTTCGAGCAGTACTTC	CASNRPGLDFEQYF
TRBV3-1	TRBJ2-6	.	many	TGTGCCAGCAGCCCTACTTATCCCCGGGCTCCCCTTTCTGGGGCCAACGTCCTGACTTTC	CASSPTYPRAPLSGANVLTF
TRBV7-2	TRBJ1-2	.	many	TGTGCCAGCAGCTTACCGGGCGCCATCTATGGCTACACCTTC	CASSLPGAIYGYTF
TRBV20-1	TRBJ2-7	TRBD2	many	TGCAGTGCTATTCCCGGGACTAGCGGTGTCTACGAGCAGTACTTC	CSAIPGTSGVYEQYF
TRBV20-1	TRBJ2-3	TRBD2	many	TGCAGTGCCCGTAGCGGGACCCACACAGATACGCAGTATTTT	CSARSGTHTDTQYF
TRBV20-1	TRBJ2-3	TRBD2	many	TGCAGTGCTCGGACTAGCGGAAACACAGATACGCAGTATTTT	CSARTSGNTDTQYF
TRBV10-2	TRBJ1-5	.	many	TGCGCCACCAGGGGATATAGCAATCAGCCCCAGAATTTT	CATRGYSNQPQNF
TRBV6-1	TRBJ2-1	TRBD1	many	TGTGCCAGCAGTGCGGGACAGGGGTGGAAAGATGAGCAGTTCTTC	CASSAGQGWKDEQFF
TRBV5-1	TRBJ2-6	TRBD2	many	TGCGCCAGCAGCAATCGAGGGGAGGGATCTGGGGCCAACGTCCTGACTTTC	CASSNRGEGSGANVLTF
TRBV7-6	TRBJ2-2	TRBD2	many	TGTGCCAGCAGTCATCCGGGACTAGCGACCGGGGAGCTGTTTTTT	CASSHPGLATGELFF
TRBV10-3	TRBJ1-5	.	many	TGTGCCATCAGTGGTGACATTCTTGCTGGTCAGCCCCAGCATTTT	CAISGDILAGQPQHF
TRBV7-6	TRBJ2-7	.	many	TGTGCCAGCAGCTTAGAACCCAAACCGACCTACGAGCAGTACTTC	CASSLEPKPTYEQYF
TRBV7-6	TRBJ2-7	TRBD1	many	TGTGCCAGCAGCCCCTCCGTCGGGGACAGCTCCTACGAGCAGTACTTC	CASSPSVGDSSYEQYF
TRBV7-3	TRBJ1-6	.	.	TGTGCCAGCAGCCAGGACAGCTACAATTCACCCCTCAACTTT	CASSQDSYNSPLNF
TRBV15	TRBJ1-3	TRBD1	many	TGTGCCACCAGCAGAGAACAGGGGGCGGGCGGAAACACCATATATTTT	CATSREQGAGGNTIYF
TRBV12-3/TRBV12-4	TRBJ1-1	.	many	TGTGCCAGCAGATCACAGGAAACTGAAGCTTTCTTT	CASRSQETEAFF
TRBV6-1	TRBJ1-6	.	.	TGTGCCAGCAGTGACGGATTCACCCTCCACTTT	CASSDGFTLHF
TRBV4-2	TRBJ2-1	.	many	TGTGCCAGCAGCCAGGAACGGTCAGACTCCTACAATGAGCAGTTCTTC	CASSQERSDSYNEQFF
TRBV3-1	TRBJ2-2	.	many	TGTGCCAGCAGCCAACCCAGGGTGAACACCGGGGAGCTGTTTTTT	CASSQPRVNTGELFF
TRBV28	TRBJ1-6	TRBD1	many	TGTGCCAGCAGCTCGGACAGGGAGCCCTATAATTCACCCCTCCACTTT	CASSSDREPYNSPLHF
TRBV27	TRBJ2-6	.	many	TGTGCCAGCAGAAATCCTTCCTCTGGGGCCAACGTCCTGACTTTC	CASRNPSSGANVLTF
TRBV7-2	TRBJ2-3	.	many	TGTGCCAGCAGCTTAGTCCTCAGCACAGATACGCAGTATTTT	CASSLVLSTDTQYF
TRBV24-1	TRBJ1-2	.	many	TGTGCCACCAGTGCCGCTAACTATGGCTACACCTTC	CATSAANYGYTF
TRBV10-3	TRBJ2-2	.	many	TGTGCCATCAGTGATAGAGGGACCGGGGAGCTGTTTTTT	CAISDRGTGELFF
TRBV11-2	TRBJ1-1	.	many	TGTGCCAGCAGCTTAAACAGGGCTGAAGCTTTCTTT	CASSLNRAEAFF
TRBV14	TRBJ1-1	.	few	TGTGCCAGCAGCCAAGAAAAGAACACTGAAGCTTTCTTT	CASSQEKNTEAFF
TRBV5-1	TRBJ2-1	TRBD1	few	TGCGCCAGCAGCTTGGATTCAGGGGGTATGAATGAGCAGTTCTTC	CASSLDSGGMNEQFF
TRBV2	TRBJ2-7	TRBD1	many	TGTGCCAGCAGAGACAGGGGCAACGAGCAGTACTTC	CASRDRGNEQYF
TRBV7-8	TRBJ2-1	.	many	TGTGCCAGCAGCTTACTCGGGGGACTCAATGAGCAGTTCTTC	CASSLLGGLNEQFF
TRBV20-1	TRBJ2-5	.	.	TGCAGTGCTCCCGGGACTCAAGAGACCCAGTACTTC	CSAPGTQETQYF
TRBV7-3	TRBJ2-2	.	many	TGTGCCAGCAGCACCCAAAGGGGACTTACAAGCACCGGGGAGCTGTTTTTT	CASSTQRGLTSTGELFF
TRBV14	TRBJ2-1	TRBD2	many	TGTGCCAGCAGCCTACGAAGGGCGGTACTAGCGGACAATGAGCAGTTCTTC	CASSLRRAVLADNEQFF
TRBV5-8	TRBJ2-7	.	many	TGTGCCAGCGGAACAGGGCAGTTCACCCACGAGCAGTACTTC	CASGTGQFTHEQYF
TRBV7-6	TRBJ2-1	.	many	TGTGCCAGCAGCTTAGGTGGACCCCCGATTAGCTTCTTC	CASSLGGPPISFF
TRBV20-1	TRBJ2-7	TRBD2	many	TGCAGTGCCCCGGGGACTAGCAGCTACGAGCAGTACTTC	CSAPGTSSYEQYF
TRBV5-1	TRBJ2-7	TRBD2	many	TGCGCCAGCAGCCCGAGAGGACTAGAGGGGGAGCAGTACTTC	CASSPRGLEGEQYF
TRBV30	TRBJ1-2	TRBD1	.	TGTGCCTGGAGTGTACAAGGGGGCCGGAACTATGGCTACACCTTC	CAWSVQGGRNYGYTF
TRBV4-2	TRBJ2-5	TRBD1	many	TGTGCCAGCAGCCAAGGGAGGTCGGGACAGTACCAAGAGACCCAGTACTTC	CASSQGRSGQYQETQYF
TRBV29-1	TRBJ2-1	.	many	TGCAGCGTTGGGAGGGGGAACAATGAGCAGTTCTTC	CSVGRGNNEQFF
TRBV20-1	TRBJ2-7	TRBD2	many	TGCAGTGCTAGACAAGCGGGAGTACCCTACGAGCAGTACTTC	CSARQAGVPYEQYF
TRBV9	TRBJ2-3	.	.	TGTGCCAGCAGCAACCAACGGATCACAGATACGCAGTATTTT	CASSNQRITDTQYF
TRBV20-1	TRBJ2-1	TRBD1	many	TGCAGTGCTACAGGGGGCGCCTACAATGAGCAGTTCTTC	CSATGGAYNEQFF
TRBV4-3	TRBJ2-7	.	many	TGCGCCAGCAGCCAAGATTTGCGGGCCTACGAGCAGTACTTC	CASSQDLRAYEQYF
TRBV7-6	TRBJ2-2	.	many	TGTGCCAGCAGCTCACATCCCAGCACCGGGGAGCTGTTTTTT	CASSSHPSTGELFF
TRBV15	TRBJ2-5	TRBD1	many	TGTGCCACCAGCAGAGTATCTTCACCGGGGACAGGGGAGCAAGAGACCCAGTACTTC	CATSRVSSPGTGEQETQYF
TRBV9	TRBJ1-2	.	.	TGTGCCAGCAATCGGGGAGACTATGGCTACACCTTC	CASNRGDYGYTF
TRBV7-9	TRBJ2-1	TRBD2	many	TGTGCCATCAGGCTTAGGTCTTCTATGCCCGGGACTAGCGGGAATGAGCAGTTCTTC	CAIRLRSSMPGTSGNEQFF
TRBV4-3	TRBJ2-1	.	many	TGCGCCAGCAGCCAAGATAACAATTACAATGAGCAGTTCTTC	CASSQDNNYNEQFF
TRBV20-1	TRBJ1-2	.	many	TGCAGTGCCGCCCGAGGGACCCGCTACACCTTC	CSAARGTRYTF
TRBV7-2	TRBJ2-5	TRBD2	many	TGTGCCAGCAGCTTAGCCCCTAGCGGGAGGATCGAGACCCAGTACTTC	CASSLAPSGRIETQYF
TRBV5-5	TRBJ1-2	.	many	TGTGCCAGCAGCTTGGGGCCAGATAACTATGGCTACACCTTC	CASSLGPDNYGYTF
TRBV2	TRBJ2-7	TRBD1	many	TGTGCCAGCAGTGGGGACAGGATCACCTACGAGCAGTACTTC	CASSGDRITYEQYF
TRBV20-1	TRBJ1-5	.	many	TGCAGTGCTATCTTCGCAGGTCAGCCCCAGCATTTT	CSAIFAGQPQHF
TRBV7-9	TRBJ2-1	TRBD2	.	TGTGCCAGCAGCTTATTATCTAGCGGGAGTAATGAGCAGTTCTTC	CASSLLSSGSNEQFF
TRBV18	TRBJ1-2	.	.	TGTGCCAGCTCACCACCGGCCCCGGAAAAGTCCTATGGCTACACCTTC	CASSPPAPEKSYGYTF
TRBV10-3	TRBJ1-6	TRBD1	many	TGTGCCATCGGTTCGGACAGGGGGCGAAATTCACCCCTCAACTTT	CAIGSDRGRNSPLNF
TRBV10-2	TRBJ2-5	.	many	TGCGCCAGCAGTGAGTCCCCGAGACCCGGGGGTCAGGAGACCCAGTACTTC	CASSESPRPGGQETQYF
TRBV10-3	TRBJ2-7	TRBD2	many	TGTGCCATCAGTGAGTCAACTAGCGGGGTCGTCTACGAGCAGTACTTC	CAISESTSGVVYEQYF
TRBV10-3	TRBJ2-1	TRBD2	many	TGTGCCATCAGCCCTAGCGGGAGGTCCATCCCATACAATGAGCAGTTCTTC	CAISPSGRSIPYNEQFF